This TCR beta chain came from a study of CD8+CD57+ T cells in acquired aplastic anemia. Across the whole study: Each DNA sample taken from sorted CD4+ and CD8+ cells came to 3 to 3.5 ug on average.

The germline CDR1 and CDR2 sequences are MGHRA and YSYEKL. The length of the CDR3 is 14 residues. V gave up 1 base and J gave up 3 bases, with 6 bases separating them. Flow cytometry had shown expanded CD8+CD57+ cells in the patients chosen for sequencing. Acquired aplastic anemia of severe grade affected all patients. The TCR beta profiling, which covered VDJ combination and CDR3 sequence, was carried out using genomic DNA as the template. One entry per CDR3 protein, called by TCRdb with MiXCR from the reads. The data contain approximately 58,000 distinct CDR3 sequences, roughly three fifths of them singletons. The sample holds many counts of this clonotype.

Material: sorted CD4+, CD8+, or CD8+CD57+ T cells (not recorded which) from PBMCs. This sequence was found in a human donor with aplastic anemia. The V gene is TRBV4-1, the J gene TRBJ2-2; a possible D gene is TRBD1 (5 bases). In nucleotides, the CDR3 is TGCGCCAGCAGCCAAGGACAGTACACCGGGGAGCTGTTTTTT. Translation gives CASSQGQYTGELFF.